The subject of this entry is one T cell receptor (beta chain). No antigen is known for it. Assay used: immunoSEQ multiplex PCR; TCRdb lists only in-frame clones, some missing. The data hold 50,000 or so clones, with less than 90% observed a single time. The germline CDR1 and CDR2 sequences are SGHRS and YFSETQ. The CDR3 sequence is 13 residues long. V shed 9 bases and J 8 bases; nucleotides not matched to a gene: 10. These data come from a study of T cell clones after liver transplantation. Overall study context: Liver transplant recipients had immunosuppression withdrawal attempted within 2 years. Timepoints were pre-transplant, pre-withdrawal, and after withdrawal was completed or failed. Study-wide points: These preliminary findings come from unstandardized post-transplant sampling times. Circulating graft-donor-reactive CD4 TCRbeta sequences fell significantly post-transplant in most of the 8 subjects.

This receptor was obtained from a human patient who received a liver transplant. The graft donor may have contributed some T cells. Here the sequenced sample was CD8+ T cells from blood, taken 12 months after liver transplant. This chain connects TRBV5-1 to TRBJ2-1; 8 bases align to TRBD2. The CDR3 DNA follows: TGCGCCACCAGGGCGGGAGGTTTGGATGAGCAGTTCTTC. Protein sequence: CATRAGGLDEQFF.